One sample yielded the 28 T cell receptor beta chains listed below, sequenced in a study of T cells after posttransplantation cyclophosphamide. The data were produced by immunoSEQ multiplex PCR, yet TCRdb's version contains in-frame clones alone and is incomplete. The sample gives 25,000 to 30,000 clones, roughly 88% of which show up once; more than 3% is in the top ten. Sequencing was performed on PBMCs. The origin of the receptors is a man aged 45 to 65.

The V gene is TRBV5-1, the J gene TRBJ1-6; D not certain. The CDR3 sequence is 13 residues long. Germline V gene lookup returns CDR1 SGHRS and CDR2 YFSETQ. Trimming removed 4 bases at V and 10 bases at J, with 12 bases between. The CDR3 sequence: CASSGSTGSPLHF. The CDR3, as DNA: TGCGCCAGCAGCGGGAGTACGGGATCACCCCTCCACTTT.

The rearrangement links TRBV5-1 to TRBJ2-5; maybe TRBD2 (5 bases). Trimming took 0 bases from V and 4 from J, leaving 13 bases between them. CDR3 length: 15 amino acids. Germline lookup yields CDR1 SGHRS and CDR2 YFSETQ. CDR3 region: CASSLAMGSRETQYF. The CDR3 coding sequence is TGCGCCAGCAGCTTGGCTATGGGGAGTCGAGAGACCCAGTACTTC.

J is TRBJ1-2 and V is TRBV10-3, with a weak D call TRBD1 (6 bases). CDR3 length: 14 residues. The V end was cut by 2 bases, the J end by 2 bases, with 9 bases between. Germline-derived CDR1 and CDR2 are ENHRY and SYGVKD. This CDR3 is CAISEQQGNYGYTF. Here the CDR3 DNA reads TGTGCCATCAGTGAGCAACAGGGAAACTATGGCTACACCTTC.

V gene TRBV6-5 combines with J gene TRBJ2-6; TRBD1 agrees at 8 bases. The CDR3 covers 15 residues. The ends lost 7 bases at V and 0 bases at J; junction bases unmatched: 2. The germline V gene encodes CDR1 MNHEY and CDR2 SVGAGI. CDR3 residues: CASKGTGSGANVLTF. The CDR3 DNA sequence: TGTGCCAGCAAGGGGACAGGCTCTGGGGCCAACGTCCTGACTTTC.

CDR3 nucleotides: TGTGCCAGCAGGCCGCAGGGGGAAGGTTCACCCCTCCACTTT. Translating it yields CASRPQGEGSPLHF. This chain uses TRBV6-1 with TRBJ1-6; 7 bases match TRBD1. Per the germline V gene, CDR1 is MNHNS and CDR2 is SASEGT. V was pared by 6 bases and J by 9 bases, with 8 bases of the junction left unmatched. The CDR3 contains 14 residues.

V is TRBV19 and J is TRBJ2-7; D is unresolved. This CDR3 spans 13 amino acids. Trimming pared 0 bases from V and 4 bases from J, leaving 7 bases between. CDR1 and CDR2 from the germline V gene are LNHDA and SQIVND (reference sequence). CDR3 DNA sequence: TGTGCCAGTAGTATAGATCCAGAATACGAGCAGTACTTC. Its translation: CASSIDPEYEQYF. Combining the CDR3 with reference TRBV19 and TRBJ2-7 gives the whole variable domain DGGITQSPKYLFRKEGQNVTLSCEQNLNHDAMYWYRQDPGQGLRLIYYSQIVNDFQKGDIAEGYSVSREKKESFPLTVTSAQKNPTAFYLCASSIDPEYEQYFGPGTRLTVT.

The CDR3 nucleotides read TGTGCCAGCAGCACCCCAAGGGGGCTAGGGGAAAAACTGTTTTTT. Amino acids: CASSTPRGLGEKLFF. The genes are TRBV7-2 and TRBJ1-4, with TRBD1 identical over 7 bases. This CDR3 comprises 15 residues. Germline trimming cut 5 bases from V and 8 bases from J; bases unmatched to any gene: 11. The germline gives CDR1 SGHTA, CDR2 FQGNSA. Full variable domain (remainder filled in from reference TRBV7-2 and TRBJ1-4): GAGVSQSPSNKVTEKGKDVELRCDPISGHTALYWYRQSLGQGLEFLIYFQGNSAPDKSGLPSDRFSAERTGGSVSTLTIQRTQQEDSAVYLCASSTPRGLGEKLFFGSGTQLSVL.

This chain uses TRBV9 with TRBJ2-5; 8 bases fit TRBD1. The CDR3 covers 15 residues. Germline CDR1 and CDR2: SGDLS and YYNGEE. The V and J ends lost 3 bases and 6 bases, in that order; junction bases with no gene match: 10. The CDR3 region is CASSAHGQGEQTQYF. CDR3 DNA sequence: TGTGCCAGCAGCGCCCACGGACAGGGTGAACAGACCCAGTACTTC.

The V gene is TRBV12-5, the J gene TRBJ1-3; D is ambiguous. Trimming stripped 1 base from V and 4 bases from J, with 11 bases between. Germline assignment: CDR1 LGHNT and CDR2 FRNRAP. CDR3 length equals 15 residues. CDR3 loop: CASGLAPGRGNTIYF. The CDR3 DNA reads TGTGCTAGTGGTTTGGCGCCGGGAAGGGGAAACACCATATATTTT.

As to this clone: At one end the junction does not follow the germline gene, possibly because of a read error. The chain is built from TRBV6-1 and TRBJ1-5; TRBD1 might be the D (5 bases). The CDR3 totals 15 residues. Germline CDR1 is MNHNS and CDR2 is SASEGT. In DNA, the CDR3 is TGTGCCAGCAGTGAAAACAGGTTTAGCAATCAGCCCCGGCATTTT. Translated: CASSENRFSNQPRHF.

The chain joins TRBV28 to TRBJ1-5; the match to TRBD1 covers 8 bases. CDR3 length equals 18 residues. J lost 5 bases, V lost 6 bases, and 18 bases had no gene match. The V gene's germline CDR1 is MDHEN and CDR2 SYDVKM. The CDR3 loop reads CASSPWTGLGSVDQPQHF. The CDR3 DNA follows: TGTGCCAGCAGCCCATGGACAGGGTTAGGGAGTGTGGATCAGCCCCAGCATTTT.

The rearrangement links TRBV5-1 to TRBJ2-3, with D tentatively TRBD1 (5 bases). Trimming pared 3 bases from V and 6 bases from J, leaving 14 bases between. CDR1 SGHRS and CDR2 YFSETQ come from the germline V gene. This CDR3 spans 14 amino acids. The CDR3 DNA sequence: TGCGCCAGCAGCTCCGGGCGTGCAGGGGATACGCAGTATTTT. Residues: CASSSGRAGDTQYF.

The chain employs TRBV5-1 and TRBJ2-2; D is uncertain. Trimming took 5 bases from V and 5 from J, leaving 10 bases between them. The germline V gene has CDR1 SGHRS and CDR2 YFSETQ. The CDR3 length is 13 residues. This CDR3 reads CASSRSGTGELFF. The CDR3 DNA reads as TGCGCCAGCAGTAGGAGTGGTACCGGGGAGCTGTTTTTT.

This chain links TRBV6-1 with TRBJ2-7, with 11 nucleotides matching TRBD2. Germline trimming cut 7 bases from V and 5 bases from J; bases unmatched to any gene: 7. The CDR3 is made up of 14 amino acids. From germline, CDR1 is MNHNS and CDR2 SASEGT. This CDR3 is CASTLLAGGNEQYF. The CDR3 DNA reads TGTGCCAGCACCCTTTTAGCGGGAGGGAACGAGCAGTACTTC.

The V gene is TRBV28, the J gene TRBJ2-7; the D gene is possibly TRBD2 (6 bases). The J call may be in error: the DNA end matches TRBJ2-5 better. The CDR3 length is 14 residues. Germline lookup yields CDR1 MDHEN and CDR2 SYDVKM. The CDR3 bases are TGTGCCAGCAGTAGATCCGGGGGAGGAGAGACCCAGTACTTC. It specifies CASSRSGGGETQYF.

The genes are TRBV10-3 and TRBJ1-5; D is possibly TRBD1 (6 bases). V lost 3 bases, J lost 2 bases, and 8 bases lay in between. Germline V gives CDR1 ENHRY, CDR2 SYGVKD. The CDR3 is 14 amino acids. Here the CDR3 reads CAISEQGGNQPQHF. The CDR3 nucleotides read TGTGCCATCAGTGAACAGGGAGGCAATCAGCCCCAGCATTTT.

The chain has TRBV19 and TRBJ1-6, with 9 bases matching TRBD1. There are 17 residues in the CDR3. CDR1 and CDR2 (germline): LNHDA, SQIVND (reference sequence). Trimming cost V 5 bases and J 7 bases; bases outside gene matches: 12. CDR3 loop: CASSPAGQGTYNSPLHF. The CDR3 nucleotides are TGTGCCAGTAGTCCCGCGGGACAGGGAACTTACAATTCACCCCTCCACTTT.

The chain has TRBV7-2 and TRBJ2-2; a weak D match, TRBD2 (6 bases). Germline CDR1 SGHTA, CDR2 FQGNSA. The CDR3 runs 16 residues. The V end lost 2 bases, the J end lost 0 bases, and 10 bases lay between the germline ends. Written as DNA, the CDR3 is TGTGCCAGCAGCTTATTTGGGGGGTCGAACACCGGGGAGCTGTTTTTT. Protein sequence: CASSLFGGSNTGELFF.

This chain joins TRBV30 and TRBJ2-3; 7 bases are a match to TRBD2. This CDR3 has 14 amino acids. V lost 5 bases and J lost 0; bases outside the gene matches: 5. Looked up from germline, CDR1 is GTSNPN and CDR2 is SVGIG (reference sequence). CDR3 DNA sequence: TGTGCCTGGTTAGCGGGCCTGAGCACAGATACGCAGTATTTT. It yields the protein CAWLAGLSTDTQYF.

The rearrangement uses TRBV6-8 and TRBJ2-3; perhaps TRBD1 as D (5 bases). The ends were cut back, 0 bases at V and 4 bases at J, with 11 bases in the middle. CDR3 length: 15 residues. Germline V gene data show CDR1 as MNHGY and CDR2 as SAAAGT. Written as DNA, the CDR3 is TGTGCCAGCAGTTACTCGAGGCCAGGGCCAGATACGCAGTATTTT. It is translated as CASSYSRPGPDTQYF.

V usage is TRBV11-3 and J usage is TRBJ1-3; TRBD1 matches 7 bases. Looked up from germline, CDR1 is SGHNT and CDR2 is YENEEA. V was clipped by 1 base and J by 7 bases; unmatched bases: 10. This CDR3 has 16 residues. The CDR3 DNA follows: TGTGCCAGCAGCTTAGTTTCGACAGGGAACGGGAACACCATATATTTT. Translating gives CASSLVSTGNGNTIYF.

CDR3 loop: CASSLVGLAGDTQYF. CDR3 bases: TGTGCCAGCAGCTTAGTGGGACTAGCGGGAGATACGCAGTATTTT. The chain recombines TRBV7-3 with TRBJ2-3, with TRBD2 matching 12 bases. The CDR3 is 15 residues long. Germline-derived CDR1 and CDR2 are SGHTA and FQGTGA. V lost 2 bases to trimming and J lost 5 bases; unmatched junction nucleotides: 2.

This chain joins TRBV30 and TRBJ1-1; the match to TRBD1 covers 7 bases. This CDR3 has 14 amino acids. Trimming removed 1 base from V and 4 bases from J; junction bases left unmatched: 6. The germline CDR1 and CDR2 sequences are GTSNPN and SVGIG (reference sequence). The CDR3 sequence is CAWSGRTGPTEAFF. CDR3 DNA sequence: TGTGCCTGGAGTGGCCGGACAGGTCCCACTGAAGCTTTCTTT.

The rearrangement links TRBV6-1 to TRBJ1-3; 7 nucleotides align to TRBD1. The CDR3 consists of 13 residues. V was clipped by 3 bases and J by 5 bases; unmatched bases: 1. Germline V gene data show CDR1 as MNHNS and CDR2 as SASEGT. CDR3 in amino acids: CASSEGQRNTIYF. The CDR3 DNA reads as TGTGCCAGCAGTGAGGGACAGAGAAACACCATATATTTT.

The V gene is TRBV30, the J gene TRBJ1-5; D remains unclear. The germline CDR1 and CDR2 sequences are GTSNPN and SVGIG (reference sequence). V gave up 0 bases and J gave up 0 bases, with 6 bases separating them. The CDR3 has 14 residues. Written as DNA, the CDR3 is TGTGCCTGGAGTGTACTAAGTAGCAATCAGCCCCAGCATTTT. This gives the protein CAWSVLSSNQPQHF. The full variable domain, its missing parts supplied by reference TRBV30 and TRBJ1-5, is SQTIHQWPATLVQPVGSPLSLECTVEGTSNPNLYWYRQAAGRGLQLLFYSVGIGQISSEVPQNLSASRPQDRQFILSSKKLLLSDSGFYLCAWSVLSSNQPQHFGDGTRLSIL.

V usage is TRBV25-1 and J usage is TRBJ2-2; possibly TRBD2 for D (6 bases). The CDR3 contains 18 residues. CDR1 and CDR2 from the germline V gene are MGHDK and SYGVNS. Trimming left V 5 bases short and J 5 bases short, with 24 bases between. CDR3 DNA: TGTGCCAGCAGTCACCCCCGGGGAGGCGCGATGGGGACCGGGGAGCTGTTTTTT. Translated: CASSHPRGGAMGTGELFF.

The genes are TRBV19 and TRBJ1-5, with D hard to call. The CDR3 is 17 amino acids. Germline CDR1 is LNHDA and CDR2 is SQIVND (reference sequence). Between the trimmed V and J ends, which lost 1 base and 0 bases, there was a span of 13 bases. The CDR3 is CASSIVRPRYSNQPQHF. The CDR3 DNA is TGTGCCAGTAGTATAGTTAGGCCGAGGTATAGCAATCAGCCCCAGCATTTT. Full variable domain (remainder filled in from reference TRBV19 and TRBJ1-5): DGGITQSPKYLFRKEGQNVTLSCEQNLNHDAMYWYRQDPGQGLRLIYYSQIVNDFQKGDIAEGYSVSREKKESFPLTVTSAQKNPTAFYLCASSIVRPRYSNQPQHFGDGTRLSIL.

The chain has TRBV7-9 and TRBJ2-5, with 7 nucleotides matching TRBD1. With 2 bases clipped from V and 11 bases from J, the junction kept 11 bases outside the gene matches. The length of the CDR3 is 14 residues. Per germline, CDR1 SEHNR and CDR2 FQNEAQ (reference sequence). The CDR3 sequence: CASSLRDRVGEQYF. The CDR3 coding sequence is TGTGCCAGCAGCTTACGAGACAGGGTGGGGGAGCAGTACTTC.